Included here is one T cell receptor (beta chain) sequence, with context. The table lists this clone with a few counts. No antigen is known for it. No base quality values were provided; no much bigger clone lies one nucleotide off. The data are from a study of blood T cell repertoires in COVID-19 (TCRdb year 2020). Concerning the study at large: The collaborator samples originated in the United States, Italy and Spain and spanned the acute and convalescent phases of COVID-19. The material from the prospective study consisted of cDNA or gDNA derived from T cells, B-cell-depleted T cells, or PBMCs. Deeply sampled blood TCRbeta repertoires from subjects exposed to, actively infected with, or recovered from COVID-19 were included in the dataset. The repertoires were released in a freely available public database meant as a resource for research on the immune response to SARS-CoV-2. The samples were drawn from the first 160 participants of the ongoing ImmuneRACE study and from about 1,200 subjects provided by 6 global collaborators. A de-identified subject ID, COVID-19 status, age in years and sex were almost always included in the sample metadata. Where available, HLA class I and class II types were obtained from metadata supplied by the sample provider rather than from assay-based typing.

What the authors observed across the whole study: The amount of clinical and demographic metadata varied by source and participant and was provided uncurated.

The immunoSEQ Assay, a bias-controlled multiplex PCR, was used to amplify TCRbeta CDR3 regions from genomic DNA. Concerning the study's data processing: The number of nucleated cells in each sample was estimated by amplification of reference gene primers within the assay. Sequence reads were collapsed and filtered to measure the absolute abundance of every unique TCRbeta CDR3 rearrangement. Productive Simpson clonality was computed per sample as the square root of Simpson's diversity index over productive rearrangements. The source is immuneACCESS, and TCRdb retained only in-frame sequences with V and J called. Part of the clones is not carried over; for the studies checked, unresolved V genes explain less than half of this, and the remainder is unexplained. That table gives V, J and clone size, and the DNA gave D and trimming. Within this sample are fewer than 350,000 clones, with roughly 80% of them counted one time only. The ten most abundant clones make up less than 4.5% of the sample.

Collaborating institutions collected whole blood in K2EDTA tubes following their own protocols. For TCRbeta analysis, collaborators shipped samples in one of three forms: frozen whole blood, isolated PBMCs, or DNA extracted from either of those sample types. Sequencing input: peripheral blood. The sequence was collected from a woman between 45 and 65 years old with active or convalescent COVID-19.

The DNA sequence is as follows: TGTGCCAGCAGCCAGAGGCCAGGGGGCGAGTACGAGCAGTACTTC. This sequence encodes CASSQRPGGEYEQYF. The sequence links TRBV14 to TRBJ2-7, with 8 junctional bases fitting TRBD1. The junction shows trimming of 3 bases on V and 4 bases on J, and the gene matches do not reach 8 bases of it. CDR1 and CDR2 are drawn from the germline V gene: SGHDN, FVKESK. The CDR3 spans 15 residues, from the cysteine through the phenylalanine. Just CDR3 DNA is preserved here, 45 bases in frame from base 1.